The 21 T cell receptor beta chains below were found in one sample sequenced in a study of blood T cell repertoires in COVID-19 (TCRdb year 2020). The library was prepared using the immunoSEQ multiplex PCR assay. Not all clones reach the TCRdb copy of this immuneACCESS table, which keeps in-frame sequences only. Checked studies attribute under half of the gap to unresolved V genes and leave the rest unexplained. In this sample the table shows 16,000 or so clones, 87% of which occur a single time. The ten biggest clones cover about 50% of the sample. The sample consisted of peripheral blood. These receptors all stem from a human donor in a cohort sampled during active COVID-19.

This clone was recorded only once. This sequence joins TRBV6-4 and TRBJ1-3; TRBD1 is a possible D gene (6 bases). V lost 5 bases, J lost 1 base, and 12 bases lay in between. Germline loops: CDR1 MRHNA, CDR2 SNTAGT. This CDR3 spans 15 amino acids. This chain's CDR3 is CASSRGQRSGNTIYF. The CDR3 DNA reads TGTGCCAGCAGTCGGGGACAACGTTCTGGAAACACCATATATTTT.

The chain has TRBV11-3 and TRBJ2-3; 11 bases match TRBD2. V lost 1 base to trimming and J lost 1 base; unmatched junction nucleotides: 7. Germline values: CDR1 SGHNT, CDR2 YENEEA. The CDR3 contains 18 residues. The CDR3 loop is CASSLGLAGGNRTDTQYF. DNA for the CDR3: TGTGCCAGCAGCTTAGGGCTAGCGGGGGGAAATCGCACAGATACGCAGTATTTT.

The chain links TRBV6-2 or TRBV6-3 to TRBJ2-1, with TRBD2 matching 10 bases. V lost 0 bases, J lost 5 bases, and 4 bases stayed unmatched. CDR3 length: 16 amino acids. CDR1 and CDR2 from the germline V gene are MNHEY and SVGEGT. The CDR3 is CASSYSFLAGDNEQFF. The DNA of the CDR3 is TGTGCCAGCAGTTACTCGTTCCTAGCGGGGGACAATGAGCAGTTCTTC.

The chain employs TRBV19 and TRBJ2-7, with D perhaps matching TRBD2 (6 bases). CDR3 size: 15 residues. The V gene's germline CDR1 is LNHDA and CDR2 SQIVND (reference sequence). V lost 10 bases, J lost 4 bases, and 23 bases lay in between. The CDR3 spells CATGDGGQLGYEQYF. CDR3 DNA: TGTGCCACTGGGGACGGAGGGCAGTTGGGGTACGAGCAGTACTTC.

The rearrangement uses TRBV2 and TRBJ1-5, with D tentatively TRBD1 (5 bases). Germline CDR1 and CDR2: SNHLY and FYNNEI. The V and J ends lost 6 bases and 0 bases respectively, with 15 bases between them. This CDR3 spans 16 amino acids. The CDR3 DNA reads TGTGCCAGCAGGGCCCCCCAGGGTTATAGCAATCAGCCCCAGCATTTT. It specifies CASRAPQGYSNQPQHF.

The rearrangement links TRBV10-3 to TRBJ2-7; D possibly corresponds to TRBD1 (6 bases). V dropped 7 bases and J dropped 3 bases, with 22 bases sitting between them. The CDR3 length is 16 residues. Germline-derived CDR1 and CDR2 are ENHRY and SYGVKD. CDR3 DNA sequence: TGTGCCATCAAAAGGTTTAGTGTGAGGGACAACTACGAGCAGTACTTC. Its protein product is CAIKRFSVRDNYEQYF.

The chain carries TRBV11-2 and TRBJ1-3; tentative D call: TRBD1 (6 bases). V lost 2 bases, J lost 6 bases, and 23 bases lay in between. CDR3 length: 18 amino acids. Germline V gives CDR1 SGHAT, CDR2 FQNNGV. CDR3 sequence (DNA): TGTGCCAGCAGCTTAACCGCCGTTACAGGGTTTATGGAAAACACCATATATTTT. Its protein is CASSLTAVTGFMENTIYF.

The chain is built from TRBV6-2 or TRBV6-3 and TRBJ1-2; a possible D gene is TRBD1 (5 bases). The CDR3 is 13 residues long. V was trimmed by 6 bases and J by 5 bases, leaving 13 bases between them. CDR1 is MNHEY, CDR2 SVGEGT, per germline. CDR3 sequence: CASSSIQGYGYTF. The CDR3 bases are TGTGCCAGCAGCAGTATTCAGGGATATGGCTACACCTTC.

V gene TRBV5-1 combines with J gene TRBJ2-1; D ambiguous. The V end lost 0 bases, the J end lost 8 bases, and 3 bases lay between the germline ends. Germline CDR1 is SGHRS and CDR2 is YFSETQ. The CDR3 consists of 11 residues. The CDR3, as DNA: TGCGCCAGCAGCTTGGTCGATGAGCAGTTCTTC. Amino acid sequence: CASSLVDEQFF.

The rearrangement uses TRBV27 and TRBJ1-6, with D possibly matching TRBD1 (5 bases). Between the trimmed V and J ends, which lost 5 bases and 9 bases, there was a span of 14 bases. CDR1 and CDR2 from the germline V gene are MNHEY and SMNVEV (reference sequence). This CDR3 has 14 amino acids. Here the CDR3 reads CASSASREVSPLHF. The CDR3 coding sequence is TGTGCCAGCAGTGCGAGCAGGGAAGTTTCACCCCTCCACTTT.

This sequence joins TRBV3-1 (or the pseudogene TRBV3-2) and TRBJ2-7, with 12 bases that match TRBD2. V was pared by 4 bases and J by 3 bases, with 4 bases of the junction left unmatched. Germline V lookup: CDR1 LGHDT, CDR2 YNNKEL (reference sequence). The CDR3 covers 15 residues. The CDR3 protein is CASSRPTSGSYEQYF. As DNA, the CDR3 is TGTGCCAGCAGCCGCCCGACTAGCGGGAGCTACGAGCAGTACTTC.

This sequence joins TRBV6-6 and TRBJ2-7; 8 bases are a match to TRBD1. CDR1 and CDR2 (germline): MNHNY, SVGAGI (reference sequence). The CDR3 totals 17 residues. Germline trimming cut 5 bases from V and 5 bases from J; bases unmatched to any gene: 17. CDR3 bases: TGTGCCAGCAGTCTAAACCCCCCGGGACAGGCTGTTGACGAGCAGTACTTC. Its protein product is CASSLNPPGQAVDEQYF.

The CDR3 nucleotides read TGTGCCAGCAGTGAATATCGGAGGGGGCAGGAAAAACTGTTTTTT. Its protein is CASSEYRRGQEKLFF. This chain uses TRBV6-1 with TRBJ1-4; 7 bases align to TRBD1. V gave up 2 bases and J gave up 8 bases; unmatched junction bases: 8. Germline values: CDR1 MNHNS, CDR2 SASEGT. This CDR3 contains 15 residues.

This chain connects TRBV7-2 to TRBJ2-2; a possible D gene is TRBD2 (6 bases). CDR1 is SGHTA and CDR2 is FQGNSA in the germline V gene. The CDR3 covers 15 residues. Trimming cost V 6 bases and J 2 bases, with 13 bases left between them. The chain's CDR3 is CASRGGPVNTGELFF. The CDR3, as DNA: TGTGCCAGCAGGGGGGGACCGGTTAACACCGGGGAGCTGTTTTTT.

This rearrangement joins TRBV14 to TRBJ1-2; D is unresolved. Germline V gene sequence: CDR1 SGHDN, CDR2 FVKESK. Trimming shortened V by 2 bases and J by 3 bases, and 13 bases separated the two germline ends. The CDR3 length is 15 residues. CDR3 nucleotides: TGTGCCAGCAGCCAATACAGCCGGTGGGACTATGGCTACACCTTC. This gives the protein CASSQYSRWDYGYTF.

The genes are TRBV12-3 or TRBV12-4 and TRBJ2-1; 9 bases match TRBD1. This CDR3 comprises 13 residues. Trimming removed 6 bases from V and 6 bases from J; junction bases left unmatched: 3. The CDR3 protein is CASRDRGSNEQFF. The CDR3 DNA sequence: TGTGCCAGCAGGGACAGGGGTAGCAATGAGCAGTTCTTC.

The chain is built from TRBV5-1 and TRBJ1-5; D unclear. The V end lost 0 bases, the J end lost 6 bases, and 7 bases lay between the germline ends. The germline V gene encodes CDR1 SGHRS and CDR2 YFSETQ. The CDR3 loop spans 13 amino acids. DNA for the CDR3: TGCGCCAGCAGCTTGGAAGGAGGTCAGCCCCAGCATTTT. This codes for CASSLEGGQPQHF. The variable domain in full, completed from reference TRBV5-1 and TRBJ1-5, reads KAGVTQTPRYLIKTRGQQVTLSCSPISGHRSVSWYQQTPGQGLQFLFEYFSETQRNKGNFPGRFSGRQFSNSRSEMNVSTLELGDSALYLCASSLEGGQPQHFGDGTRLSIL.

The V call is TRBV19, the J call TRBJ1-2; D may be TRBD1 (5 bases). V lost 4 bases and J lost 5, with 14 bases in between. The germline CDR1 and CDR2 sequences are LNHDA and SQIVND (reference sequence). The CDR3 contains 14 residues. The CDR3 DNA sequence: TGTGCCAGTAGTAACCAGGACGGGGGATATGGCTACACCTTC. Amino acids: CASSNQDGGYGYTF.

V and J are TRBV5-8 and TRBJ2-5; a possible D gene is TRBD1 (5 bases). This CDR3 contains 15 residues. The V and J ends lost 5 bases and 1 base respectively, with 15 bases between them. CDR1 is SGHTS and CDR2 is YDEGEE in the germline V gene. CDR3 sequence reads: CASSPKGQIQETQYF. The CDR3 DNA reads TGTGCCAGCAGTCCGAAGGGGCAGATCCAAGAGACCCAGTACTTC.

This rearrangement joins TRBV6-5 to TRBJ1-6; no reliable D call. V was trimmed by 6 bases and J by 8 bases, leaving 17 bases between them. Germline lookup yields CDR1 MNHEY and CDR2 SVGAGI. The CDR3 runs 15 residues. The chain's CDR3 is CASRRPGRDYSPLHF. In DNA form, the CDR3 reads TGTGCCAGCAGACGCCCTGGGAGAGACTATTCACCCCTCCACTTT.

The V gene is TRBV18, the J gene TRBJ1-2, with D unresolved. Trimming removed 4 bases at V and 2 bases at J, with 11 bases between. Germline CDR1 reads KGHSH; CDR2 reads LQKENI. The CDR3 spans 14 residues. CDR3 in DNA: TGTGCCAGCTCACTGACGAGGGAGAACTATGGCTACACCTTC. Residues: CASSLTRENYGYTF. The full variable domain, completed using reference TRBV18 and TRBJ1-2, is NAGVMQNPRHLVRRRGQEARLRCSPMKGHSHVYWYRQLPEEGLKFMVYLQKENIIDESGMPKERFSAEFPKEGPSILRIQQVVRGDSAAYFCASSLTRENYGYTFGSGTRLTVV.